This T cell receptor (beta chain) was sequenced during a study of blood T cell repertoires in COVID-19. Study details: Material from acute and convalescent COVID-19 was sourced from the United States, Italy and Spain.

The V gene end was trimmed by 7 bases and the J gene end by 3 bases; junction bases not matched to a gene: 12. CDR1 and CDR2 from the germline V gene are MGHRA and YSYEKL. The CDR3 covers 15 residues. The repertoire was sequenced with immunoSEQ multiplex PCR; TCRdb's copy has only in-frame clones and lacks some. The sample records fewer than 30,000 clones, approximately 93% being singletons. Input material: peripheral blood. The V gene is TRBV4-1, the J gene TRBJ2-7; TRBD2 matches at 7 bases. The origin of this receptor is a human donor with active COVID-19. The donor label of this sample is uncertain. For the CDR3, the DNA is TGCGCCAGCAACCAGGGACTACTTGGAAACTACGAGCAGTACTTC. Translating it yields CASNQGLLGNYEQYF.